The sequence of this T cell receptor (beta chain) was determined in a study of CD8 T cells in Susac syndrome. For this clonotype: Its antigen is unidentified.

CD8+ and CD4+ T cells circulating in blood were sequenced for TCR beta. Isolation of CD8+ and CD4+ T cells was performed negatively, whereas enrichment of TEMRA cells was done by FACS. Study results and limitations: The authors acknowledged that the study's TCR sequencing and HLA analysis involved relatively few individuals.

Reverse transcription of about 0.45 to 1 ug RNA was performed with random hexamers. By means of immunoSEQ multiplex PCR, TCR beta CDR3 spanning 54 Vbeta and 13 Jbeta underwent amplification. TCRdb passed the immunoSEQ multiplex PCR reads through MiXCR, listing each CDR3 protein once. In the table there are around 130,000 distinct CDR3 sequences, under 95% of which are singletons. This TCR was recovered from a human donor with multiple sclerosis. The sample comprised CD8+ T cells from PBMCs.

CDR3 sequence (DNA): TGTGCCAGCAGCTTGTCCCCGGACACCCACTCCTACGAGCAGTACTTC. It is translated as CASSLSPDTHSYEQYF. V gene TRBV5-4 combines with J gene TRBJ2-7; D possibly corresponds to TRBD1 (5 bases). The CDR3 has 16 residues. Trimming stripped 1 base from V and 0 bases from J, with 14 bases between. Germline loops: CDR1 SGHNT, CDR2 YYREEE (reference sequence).